The following is a T cell receptor (beta chain) sequence with its context. The antigen is not known. Here immunoSEQ multiplex PCR was the method, and the copy in TCRdb shows in-frame clones only, minus some. The sample records around 72,000 clones, approximately 89% being singletons. This sample stems from a study of OX40 agonist ivuxolimab in advanced cancers. Study summary: Patients were treated with intravenous ivuxolimab, dosed at 0.01 to 10 mg/kg and infused every 2 weeks. Partial responses were recorded for three patients, including one with hepatocellular carcinoma and two with cutaneous melanoma. Study outcomes and limitations: The authors did not determine the antigen specificity of the expanded peripheral T cells.

Germline values: CDR1 SGDLS, CDR2 YYNGEE. The CDR3 is made up of 15 amino acids. V was clipped by 2 bases and J by 7 bases; unmatched bases: 5. This clonotype was sampled from an adult with an advanced solid tumor such as melanoma, head and neck, liver or kidney cancer. V is TRBV9 and J is TRBJ2-2; 10 nucleotides line up with TRBD1. The material sequenced was CD4+ or CD8+ T cells sorted from blood, taken in a trial of the OX40 agonist ivuxolimab. The CDR3 DNA reads as TGTGCCAGCAGCGTGACAGGGGGCGAAGTCGGGGAGCTGTTTTTT. Protein: CASSVTGGEVGELFF.